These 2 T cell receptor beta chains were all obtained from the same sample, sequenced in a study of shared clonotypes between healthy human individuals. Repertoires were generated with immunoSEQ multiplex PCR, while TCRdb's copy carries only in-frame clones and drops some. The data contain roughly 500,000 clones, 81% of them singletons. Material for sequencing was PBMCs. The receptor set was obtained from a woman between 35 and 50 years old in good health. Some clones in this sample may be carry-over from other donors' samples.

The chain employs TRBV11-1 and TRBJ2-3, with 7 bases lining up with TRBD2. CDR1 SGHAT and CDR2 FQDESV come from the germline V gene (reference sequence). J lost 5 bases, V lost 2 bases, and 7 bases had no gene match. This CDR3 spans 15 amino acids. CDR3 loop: CASSLSGRAVDTQYF. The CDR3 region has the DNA TGTGCCAGCAGCTTAAGTGGGAGGGCCGTAGATACGCAGTATTTT.

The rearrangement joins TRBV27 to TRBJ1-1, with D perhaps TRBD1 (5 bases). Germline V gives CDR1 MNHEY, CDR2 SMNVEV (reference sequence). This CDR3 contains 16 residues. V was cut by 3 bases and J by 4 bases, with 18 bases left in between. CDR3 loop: CASSFWGGEGGTEAFF. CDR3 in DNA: TGTGCCAGCAGTTTTTGGGGGGGAGAGGGCGGCACTGAAGCTTTCTTT.